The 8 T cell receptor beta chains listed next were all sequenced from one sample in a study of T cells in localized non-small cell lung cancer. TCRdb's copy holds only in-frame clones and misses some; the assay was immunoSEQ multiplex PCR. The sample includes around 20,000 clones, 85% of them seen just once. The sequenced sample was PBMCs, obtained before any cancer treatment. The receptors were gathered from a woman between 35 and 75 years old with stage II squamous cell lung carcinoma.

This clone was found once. The CDR3 spells CASSPSLRPTEAFF. The DNA of the CDR3 is TGTGCCAGCTCACCAAGTTTAAGGCCCACTGAAGCTTTCTTT. The chain recombines TRBV18 with TRBJ1-1; unclear D gene. The V and J ends lost 2 bases and 4 bases respectively, with 11 bases between them. CDR3 length equals 14 residues. Germline V CDR1 and CDR2: KGHSH, LQKENI.

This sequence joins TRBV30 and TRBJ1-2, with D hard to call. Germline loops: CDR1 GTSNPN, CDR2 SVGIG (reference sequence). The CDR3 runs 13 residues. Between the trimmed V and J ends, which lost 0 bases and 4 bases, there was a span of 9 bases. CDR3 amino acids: CAWSVGLTYGYTF. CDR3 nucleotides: TGTGCCTGGAGTGTTGGGCTCACCTATGGCTACACCTTC. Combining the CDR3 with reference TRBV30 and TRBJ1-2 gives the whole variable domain SQTIHQWPATLVQPVGSPLSLECTVEGTSNPNLYWYRQAAGRGLQLLFYSVGIGQISSEVPQNLSASRPQDRQFILSSKKLLLSDSGFYLCAWSVGLTYGYTFGSGTRLTVV.

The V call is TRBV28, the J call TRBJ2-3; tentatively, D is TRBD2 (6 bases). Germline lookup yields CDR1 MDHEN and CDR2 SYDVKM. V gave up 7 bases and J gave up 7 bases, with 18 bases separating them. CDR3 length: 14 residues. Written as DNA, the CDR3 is TGTGCCAGCAAGGAGGAGGGAAGCGCGTATACGCAGTATTTT. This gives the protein CASKEEGSAYTQYF.

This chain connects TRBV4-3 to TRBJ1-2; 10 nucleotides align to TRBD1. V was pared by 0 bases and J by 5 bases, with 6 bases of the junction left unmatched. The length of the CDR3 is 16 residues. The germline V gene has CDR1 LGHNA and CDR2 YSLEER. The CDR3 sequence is CASSQDSTGGAYGYTF. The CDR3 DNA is TGCGCCAGCAGCCAAGATTCGACAGGGGGCGCGTATGGCTACACCTTC.

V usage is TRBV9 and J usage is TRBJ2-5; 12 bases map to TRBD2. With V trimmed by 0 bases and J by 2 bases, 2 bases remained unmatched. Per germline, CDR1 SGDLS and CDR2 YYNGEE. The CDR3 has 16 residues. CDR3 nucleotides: TGTGCCAGCAGCGTAGCTAGCGGGAGGGGTCAAGAGACCCAGTACTTC. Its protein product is CASSVASGRGQETQYF.

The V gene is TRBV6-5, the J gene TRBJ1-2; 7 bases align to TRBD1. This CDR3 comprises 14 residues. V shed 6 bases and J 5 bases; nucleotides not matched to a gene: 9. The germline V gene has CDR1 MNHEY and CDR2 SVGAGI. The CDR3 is CASSLGTVLYGYTF. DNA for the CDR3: TGTGCCAGCAGCCTCGGGACAGTCCTGTATGGCTACACCTTC.

The CDR3 protein is CASSWDRQGRETQYF. The CDR3 nucleotides read TGTGCCAGCAGTTGGGACCGACAGGGGAGGGAGACCCAGTACTTC. V and J are TRBV5-4 and TRBJ2-5; 8 bases agree with TRBD1. Germline V gene sequence: CDR1 SGHNT, CDR2 YYREEE (reference sequence). With V trimmed by 5 bases and J by 5 bases, 11 bases remained unmatched. The CDR3 runs 15 residues.

The chain's CDR3 is CASSAGQGDLKNEQFF. Here the CDR3 DNA reads TGTGCCAGCAGCGCGGGACAGGGGGATCTCAAGAATGAGCAGTTCTTC. The chain is built from TRBV2 and TRBJ2-1, with TRBD1 matching over 11 bases. Losses at the gene ends were 6 bases for V and 7 bases for J; bases not matched to a gene: 11. The V gene's germline CDR1 is SNHLY and CDR2 FYNNEI. CDR3 length equals 16 residues.